A single sample gave rise to the 6 T cell receptor beta chains below, sequenced in a study of blood T cell repertoires in COVID-19. Clones were read by immunoSEQ multiplex PCR, and TCRdb kept only the in-frame ones, dropping some. The data show about 270,000 clones, around 87% seen once. Source material: PBMCs or T cells enriched from blood (not recorded which). These receptor sequences come from a woman aged 18-35 years who had recovered from COVID-19.

This rearrangement joins TRBV13 to TRBJ1-1; TRBD1 might be the D (5 bases). CDR3 size: 16 residues. Per the germline V gene, CDR1 is PRHDT and CDR2 is FYEKMQ (reference sequence). The germline V and J ends were trimmed by 8 bases and 5 bases, with 24 bases remaining between them. The CDR3 here is CASLPRGGGFATEAFF. CDR3 in DNA: TGTGCCAGCCTGCCTAGGGGTGGTGGTTTCGCGACTGAAGCTTTCTTT.

This chain joins TRBV5-4 and TRBJ2-7; possibly TRBD2 for D (7 bases). This CDR3 has 17 residues. Trimming removed 0 bases at V and 0 bases at J, with 16 bases between. The germline CDR1 and CDR2 sequences are SGHNT and YYREEE (reference sequence). The CDR3 loop reads CASSLGTGGAFSYEQYF. The CDR3 DNA follows: TGTGCCAGCAGCTTGGGGACTGGGGGGGCCTTCTCCTACGAGCAGTACTTC.

The chain couples TRBV6-5 to TRBJ1-2; D unresolved. V dropped 0 bases and J dropped 0 bases, with 5 bases sitting between them. Germline assignment: CDR1 MNHEY and CDR2 SVGAGI. CDR3 size: 14 residues. The CDR3 is CASSYSQANYGYTF. DNA for the CDR3: TGTGCCAGCAGTTACTCCCAGGCTAACTATGGCTACACCTTC.

The rearrangement links TRBV6-4 to TRBJ2-1; 9 nucleotides agree with TRBD2. Germline CDR1 and CDR2: MRHNA and SNTAGT. J lost 9 bases, V lost 0 bases, and 3 bases had no gene match. CDR3 size: 14 residues. CDR3 nucleotides: TGTGCCAGCAGTGACTCTAGCGGGGGAGGTGAGCAGTTCTTC. Protein product: CASSDSSGGGEQFF.

The chain has TRBV5-1 and TRBJ1-6; D uncertain. The V gene's germline CDR1 is SGHRS and CDR2 YFSETQ. V lost 6 bases to trimming and J lost 7 bases, with 14 bases between them. The CDR3 consists of 14 residues. The CDR3 region has the DNA TGCGCCAGCACTACGGGGAGAGGGAATTCACCCCTCCACTTT. Translated, it gives CASTTGRGNSPLHF.

This chain links TRBV5-8 with TRBJ2-1, with unresolved D. This CDR3 is 17 amino acids long. V was trimmed by 4 bases and J by 6 bases, leaving 23 bases between them. CDR1 SGHTS and CDR2 YDEGEE come from the germline V gene. CDR3 residues: CASSLTNRPSKRNEQFF. CDR3 sequence (DNA): TGTGCCAGCAGCCTAACTAATAGGCCCAGCAAGCGCAATGAGCAGTTCTTC.